The clone carrying this TCR beta chain turned up a few times. Its antigen is as yet unknown. TCRdb analysed the 5' RACE reads with MiXCR anew, one entry per CDR3 protein. Here the sample spans 750,000 to 850,000 distinct CDR3 sequences, 12% being singletons. The sample belongs to a study of CD8 T cells in ankylosing spondylitis. Study-level results: A TCR beta motif of fewer than 10 highly homologous variants seemed to mark ankylosing spondylitis blood.

The CDR3 has 12 residues. Trimming took off 5 bases at V and 4 bases at J, with 8 bases between the two ends. Germline V lookup: CDR1 SGHTA, CDR2 FQGNSA. The specimen was blood, either unsorted or a sorted T cell fraction (not recorded which). The TCR was taken from a male donor with ankylosing spondylitis. V usage is TRBV7-2 and J usage is TRBJ2-5; D is ambiguous. The CDR3 nucleotides read TGTGCCAGCAGCATTAACCTAGAGACCCAGTACTTC. The encoded protein is CASSINLETQYF.